This T cell receptor (beta chain) was obtained from a study of response to subunit inactivated influenza vaccine. A remark on this clonotype: The antigen is unknown.

Via MiXCR, TCRdb re-called the RT-PCR reads, giving one row per CDR3 protein. The sample yields more than 200,000 distinct CDR3 sequences, 12% seen once. Findings of the study overall: T cells newly recruited by each seasonal influenza vaccination are few, the authors suggested.

With 6 bases removed from V and 0 bases from J, the gap between germline ends came to 12 bases. Germline CDR1 reads MNHEY; CDR2 reads SVGEGT. This CDR3 contains 15 residues. The chain combines TRBV6-2 or TRBV6-3 with TRBJ1-5; no definite D call. The specimen was non-naive T cells sorted from PBMCs, collected around 14 days before vaccination. This sequence originates from a man aged 50 or older who received an inactivated influenza vaccine. The DNA of the CDR3 is TGTGCCAGCAGAGAGACACCCGATAGCAATCAGCCCCAGCATTTT. Translation gives CASRETPDSNQPQHF.